This TCR beta chain was observed in a study of blood T cell repertoires in COVID-19. Study in general: Sample material is recorded as cDNA or gDNA derived from T cells, B-cell-depleted T cells, or PBMCs.

CDR1 and CDR2 from the germline V gene are SGDLS and YYNGEE. There are 20 residues in the CDR3. Trimming took off 4 bases at V and 3 bases at J, with 31 bases between the two ends. Enrolled through a virtual design, the participants were between 18 and 89 years of age and came from 24 US areas. Recovery among Cohort 3 donors was established by two negative PCRs, clearance, or symptom resolution. This clone was picked up one time. In the original analysis: Estimation of nucleated cell counts relied on the amplification of reference gene primers. Using immunoSEQ multiplex PCR, the repertoire was profiled, and TCRdb retains in-frame clones only, with some absent. V and J calls and clone size come straight from that table; D and trimming were deduced from the DNA. The table has some 170,000 clones, around 83% seen once; the top ten hold 13% to 15%.

This receptor was taken from a man in his fifties who had recovered from COVID-19. The V gene is TRBV9, the J gene TRBJ1-1; TRBD1 might be the D (5 bases). Specimen: PBMCs or T cells enriched from blood (not recorded which). This chain's CDR3 is CASSKRNQGREGNRDTEAFF. CDR3 coding DNA: TGTGCCAGCAGCAAACGCAACCAAGGCAGGGAGGGAAATCGGGACACTGAAGCTTTCTTT.